This passage covers 3 T cell receptor beta chains from one sample sequenced in a study of OX40 agonist ivuxolimab in advanced cancers. Sequencing used immunoSEQ multiplex PCR; TCRdb keeps in-frame clones, though not all of them. The sample holds approximately 5,500 clones; roughly two thirds are singletons and the top ten take about 50%. The source was CD4+ or CD8+ T cells sorted from blood, collected in a trial of the OX40 agonist ivuxolimab. The origin of the receptors is an adult with an advanced solid tumor such as melanoma, head and neck, liver or kidney cancer.

The chain employs TRBV5-1 and TRBJ2-7, with TRBD1 matching 9 bases. CDR1 and CDR2 (germline): SGHRS, YFSETQ. CDR3 length: 15 amino acids. Losses at the gene ends were 4 bases for V and 4 bases for J; bases not matched to a gene: 9. CDR3 in DNA: TGCGCCAGCAGCGAGGGACAGGGACTCACTTACGAGCAGTACTTC. Protein product: CASSEGQGLTYEQYF.

The chain links TRBV7-3 to TRBJ2-7; no firm D call. Germline V gives CDR1 SGHTA, CDR2 FQGTGA. V was pared by 3 bases and J by 1 base, with 7 bases between. The CDR3 is 13 amino acids. The CDR3 DNA reads as TGTGCCAGCAGCTTTCCTTCTTCCTACGAGCAGTACTTC. It encodes CASSFPSSYEQYF.

By share, this clone counts as medium-sized (0.01 to 0.1%). The chain employs TRBV6-1 and TRBJ1-2; D is undetermined. CDR1 is MNHNS and CDR2 is SASEGT in the germline V gene. The V gene lost 3 bases and the J gene lost 8 bases, with 22 bases spanning the gap. CDR3 length: 16 residues. The CDR3 protein is CASSDRIGRILSGYTF. The CDR3 DNA reads as TGTGCCAGCAGTGATAGGATCGGACGGATTTTATCAGGCTACACCTTC.